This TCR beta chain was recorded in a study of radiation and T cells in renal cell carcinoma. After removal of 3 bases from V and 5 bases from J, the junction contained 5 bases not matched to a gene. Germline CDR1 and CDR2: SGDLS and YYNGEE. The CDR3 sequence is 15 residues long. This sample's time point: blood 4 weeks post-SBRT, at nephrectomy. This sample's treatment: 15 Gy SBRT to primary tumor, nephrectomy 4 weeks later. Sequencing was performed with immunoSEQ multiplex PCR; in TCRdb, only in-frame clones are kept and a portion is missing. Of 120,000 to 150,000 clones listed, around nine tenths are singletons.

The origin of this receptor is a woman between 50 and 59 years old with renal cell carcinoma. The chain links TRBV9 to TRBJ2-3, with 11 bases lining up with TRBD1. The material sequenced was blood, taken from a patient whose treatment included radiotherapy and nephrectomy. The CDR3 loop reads CASSEEGTGGDTQYF. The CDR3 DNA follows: TGTGCCAGCAGCGAAGAGGGGACAGGGGGAGATACGCAGTATTTT.